The clone carrying this T cell receptor (beta chain) has a count of ten or more. Antigen specificity is unknown. CDR3 length: 15 residues. The ends were cut back, 2 bases at V and 7 bases at J, with 18 bases in the middle. Germline CDR1 reads LGHDT; CDR2 reads YNNKEL (reference sequence). This sample was included in a study of neurological immune-mediated disorders. General study points: Multiple sclerosis, the disease with the least TCR clonal expansion, fell below healthy controls, whereas HTLV-1-associated myelopathy showed the most.

TCRdb itself ran the 5' RACE reads through MiXCR, one entry per CDR3 protein. The sample yields some 83,000 distinct CDR3 sequences, 2% to 3% seen once. The origin of this receptor is a young woman with multiple sclerosis. The gene calls are TRBV3-1 and TRBJ2-7; D may be TRBD1 (6 bases). Source material: PBMCs. The CDR3 DNA is TGTGCCAGCAGCCAAAAAGACAGGCCCGGACGGGAGCAGTACTTC. Amino acids: CASSQKDRPGREQYF.